The 19 T cell receptor beta chains listed next were all sequenced from one sample in a study of T cells of healthy individuals. TCRdb re-called the 5' RACE reads through MiXCR, storing one row per CDR3 protein. The sample records around 79,000 distinct CDR3 sequences, more than 5% being singletons. The source is a female donor in good health.

This chain joins TRBV4-2 and TRBJ2-3, with TRBD2 matching 14 bases. The CDR3 contains 17 residues. Germline assignment: CDR1 LGHNA and CDR2 YNFKEQ. The J segment lost 6 bases and the V segment lost 4 bases, leaving 9 bases of the junction unmatched. This chain's CDR3 is CASSRRLAGGPGDTQYF. DNA of the CDR3: TGTGCCAGCAGCCGCCGACTAGCGGGAGGGCCAGGGGATACGCAGTATTTT.

This clonotype has a count of ten or more. The V and J genes are TRBV29-1 and TRBJ2-1; D is ambiguous. The V gene's germline CDR1 is SQVTM and CDR2 ANQGSEA. The V and J ends lost 7 bases and 5 bases respectively, with 9 bases between them. The CDR3 totals 11 residues. Here the CDR3 reads CSGRRDNEQFF. DNA of the CDR3: TGCAGCGGACGACGGGACAATGAGCAGTTCTTC.

This clonotype was observed at least ten times. The V and J genes are TRBV5-1 and TRBJ2-4; TRBD2 matches 13 bases. Germline V CDR1 and CDR2: SGHRS, YFSETQ. The ends lost 0 bases at V and 6 bases at J; junction bases unmatched: 12. The CDR3 runs to 19 residues. CDR3 residues: CASSLEEGLAGPPGNIQYF. In DNA form, the CDR3 reads TGCGCCAGCAGCTTGGAAGAGGGACTAGCGGGACCGCCAGGAAACATTCAGTACTTC.

This clonotype was observed at least ten times. J is TRBJ1-2 and V is TRBV5-1; TRBD1 agrees at 8 bases. The CDR3 has 14 amino acids. The germline gives CDR1 SGHRS, CDR2 YFSETQ. V was pared by 1 base and J by 6 bases, with 5 bases of the junction left unmatched. CDR3: CASSLRSTGDGYTF. In DNA form, the CDR3 reads TGCGCCAGCAGCTTGAGGTCGACAGGGGATGGCTACACCTTC.

This clonotype was observed a handful of times. V usage is TRBV29-1 and J usage is TRBJ2-3; D remains unclear. Germline lookup yields CDR1 SQVTM and CDR2 ANQGSEA. This CDR3 is built from 14 residues. The V gene lost 6 bases and the J gene lost 2 bases, with 15 bases spanning the gap. DNA for the CDR3: TGCAGCGTCGCTGAAGGGTCCTACACAGATACGCAGTATTTT. This encodes CSVAEGSYTDTQYF.

At least ten counts were recorded for this clonotype. The chain joins TRBV5-1 to TRBJ1-1; D possibly corresponds to TRBD1 (5 bases). Germline-derived CDR1 and CDR2 are SGHRS and YFSETQ. The CDR3 is 14 residues long. Trimming removed 3 bases at V and 4 bases at J, with 13 bases between. CDR3 sequence (DNA): TGCGCCAGCAGCTCTCGCCAGGGCGGCACTGAAGCTTTCTTT. Its protein product is CASSSRQGGTEAFF.

There are many counts of this clonotype. The rearrangement joins TRBV5-4 to TRBJ2-3; 11 nucleotides line up with TRBD2. The germline CDR1 and CDR2 sequences are SGHNT and YYREEE (reference sequence). The CDR3 loop spans 16 amino acids. V dropped 2 bases and J dropped 2; count of bases not matched to a gene: 4. CDR3 sequence (DNA): TGTGCCAGCAGCTTATCACTAGCGGGGGCCACAGATACGCAGTATTTT. The encoded protein is CASSLSLAGATDTQYF.

The chain combines TRBV27 with TRBJ2-4; tentatively, D is TRBD1 (6 bases). The CDR3 runs to 15 residues. The V and J ends lost 5 bases and 12 bases respectively, with 23 bases between them. Per the germline V gene, CDR1 is MNHEY and CDR2 is SMNVEV (reference sequence). The CDR3 DNA is TGTGCCAGCAGTCCCAACGCCGGGACACCGATCTATCAGTACTTC. This translates into CASSPNAGTPIYQYF.

This clonotype was counted at least ten times. This sequence joins TRBV12-3 or TRBV12-4 and TRBJ2-1; D remains ambiguous. Trimming left V 7 bases short and J 4 bases short, with 20 bases between. This CDR3 spans 16 amino acids. CDR3 nucleotide sequence: TGTGCCAGCACCTTGGGCGCCTTAGCAGAGTACAATGAGCAGTTCTTC. This encodes CASTLGALAEYNEQFF.

This clonotype was found many times. The chain couples TRBV12-3 or TRBV12-4 to TRBJ2-3, with D tentatively TRBD1 (5 bases). Trimming took 7 bases from V and 0 from J, leaving 17 bases between them. The CDR3 length is 16 residues. Here the CDR3 reads CASTSIWGPSTDTQYF. CDR3 nucleotide sequence: TGTGCCAGCACCTCGATTTGGGGCCCTAGCACAGATACGCAGTATTTT.

Many counts were recorded for this clonotype. As DNA, the CDR3 is TGTGCCAGCAGAAGCGGGGGCACTCGCCACGAGCAGTACTTC. It translates to CASRSGGTRHEQYF. This chain connects TRBV28 to TRBJ2-7; 8 bases match TRBD2. The germline gives CDR1 MDHEN, CDR2 SYDVKM. V lost 6 bases, J lost 5 bases, and 9 bases stayed unmatched. The CDR3 is 14 amino acids.

There are many counts of this clonotype. The V gene is TRBV20-1, the J gene TRBJ2-1; TRBD1 matches 10 bases. The CDR3 has 14 residues. The trim removed 8 bases at V and 4 bases at J, leaving 8 bases unmatched. Germline V CDR1 and CDR2: DFQATT, SNEGSKA (reference sequence). This CDR3 is CSLPGTGVYNEQFF. The CDR3 DNA follows: TGCAGTCTTCCGGGGACAGGGGTTTACAATGAGCAGTTCTTC.

The chain has TRBV6-6 and TRBJ1-5; D remains unclear. V gave up 11 bases and J gave up 1 base, with 6 bases separating them. The CDR3 sequence is 11 residues long. Germline V gene sequence: CDR1 MNHNY, CDR2 SVGAGI (reference sequence). CDR3 region: CACGSNQPQHF. The CDR3 DNA reads TGTGCCTGCGGCAGCAATCAGCCCCAGCATTTT.

This clonotype was observed many times. The chain employs TRBV5-4 and TRBJ2-3, with a tentative D call TRBD2 (6 bases). CDR1 SGHNT and CDR2 YYREEE come from the germline V gene (reference sequence). This CDR3 spans 15 amino acids. Trimming took off 0 bases at V and 6 bases at J, with 14 bases between the two ends. The CDR3 protein is CASSLEVGGADTQYF. Here the CDR3 DNA reads TGTGCCAGCAGCTTGGAAGTTGGAGGGGCGGATACGCAGTATTTT.

The chain uses TRBV20-1 and TRBJ2-5; D is ambiguous. The CDR3 consists of 13 residues. Looked up from germline, CDR1 is DFQATT and CDR2 is SNEGSKA (reference sequence). The ends were cut back, 5 bases at V and 1 base at J, with 11 bases in the middle. CDR3 amino acids: CSAHYYTQETQYF. The CDR3 bases are TGCAGTGCTCACTATTACACCCAAGAGACCCAGTACTTC.

CDR3 sequence (DNA): TGTGCCATCAGTGAGTCGATCAGGGAAAGCAATCAGCCCCAGCATTTT. Its translation is CAISESIRESNQPQHF. The chain is built from TRBV10-3 and TRBJ1-5; possibly TRBD1 for D (5 bases). Trimming took 0 bases from V and 1 from J, leaving 10 bases between them. CDR3 length: 16 amino acids. The germline CDR1 and CDR2 sequences are ENHRY and SYGVKD.

In this sample, this clonotype turned up a few times. The gene calls are TRBV7-2 and TRBJ2-7, with TRBD2 matching 10 bases. CDR1 and CDR2 from the germline V gene are SGHTA and FQGNSA. CDR3 length: 17 residues. Trimming removed 0 bases from V and 5 bases from J; junction bases left unmatched: 10. The CDR3: CASSLAQLSGRLNEQYF. The CDR3 coding sequence is TGTGCCAGCAGCTTAGCCCAACTTAGCGGGAGGCTAAACGAGCAGTACTTC. Looking up the rest from reference TRBV7-2 and TRBJ2-7 gives the full variable domain: GAGVSQSPSNKVTEKGKDVELRCDPISGHTALYWYRQSLGQGLEFLIYFQGNSAPDKSGLPSDRFSAERTGGSVSTLTIQRTQQEDSAVYLCASSLAQLSGRLNEQYFGPGTRLTVT.

At least ten counts were recorded for this clonotype. The V and J genes are TRBV11-2 and TRBJ1-1; D gene uncertain. CDR1 is SGHAT and CDR2 is FQNNGV in the germline V gene. This CDR3 has 15 amino acids. Trimming removed 0 bases from V and 0 bases from J, with 8 bases in between. CDR3 protein: CASSLDLAVNTEAFF. CDR3 DNA sequence: TGTGCCAGCAGCTTAGACTTGGCCGTGAACACTGAAGCTTTCTTT.

This clonotype was seen only a few times. The chain recombines TRBV5-4 with TRBJ1-2, with D unclear. V shed 0 bases and J shed 6 bases, with 12 bases lying between them. CDR3 size: 14 residues. Germline loops: CDR1 SGHNT, CDR2 YYREEE (reference sequence). CDR3 sequence reads: CASSLERAGDGYTF. CDR3 nucleotide sequence: TGTGCCAGCAGCTTGGAAAGGGCTGGTGATGGCTACACCTTC.